This T cell receptor beta chain was captured by sequencing in a study of vaccination and CD4 T cells after COVID-19. Across the study: Each participant was administered two doses of a vaccine, which was either BNT162b2 or mRNA-1273. Timing of post-vaccine sample collection was a median approximately 72 days after dose two, with a range of 14 to 241. Findings and caveats of the study: A median 86.3% of convalescent patients' SARS-CoV-2-reactive clones emerged only after vaccination. Sampling was limited to relatively few convalescent patients, with no early post-infection timepoints studied.

Sample treatment: roughly ten-day PBMC culture with coronavirus spike peptide pools or control peptides (ViraFEST assay). Sequenced with the Oncomine TCR Beta short-read assay was DNA taken from cultured CD4+ T cells. Each CDR3 protein is one row after TCRdb ran MiXCR on the PCR reads. The sample includes 9,900 or so distinct CDR3 sequences, 54% seen only once; the top ten take over 7%. This clonotype was seen a handful of times. Its antigen remains unknown. Germline V lookup: CDR1 SGHTA, CDR2 FQGNSA. This CDR3 comprises 17 residues. Trimming removed 5 bases from V and 3 bases from J; junction bases left unmatched: 8.

The chain is built from TRBV7-2 and TRBJ1-6; 9 bases map to TRBD1. The receptor was isolated from a human donor who had recovered from COVID-19. The sequencing sample was made of CD4+ T cells from blood, cultured in vitro. The chain's CDR3 is CASSSRDRVDYNSPLHF. CDR3 sequence (DNA): TGTGCCAGCAGCAGCCGGGACAGGGTCGACTATAATTCACCCCTCCACTTT.